Reported below is one TCR beta chain. This clone showed up just once. Its binding antigen is unknown. The sample holds no much larger clone one base away, and base qualities are not on file. This sample was included in a study of blood T cell repertoires in COVID-19 (TCRdb year 2020). At the level of the whole study: Samples from collaborators originated in the United States, Italy and Spain and spanned both the acute and convalescent phases of COVID-19. The prospective study material was composed of cDNA or gDNA derived from T cells, B-cell-depleted T cells, or PBMCs. Deeply sampled blood TCRbeta repertoires from subjects exposed to, actively infected with, or recovered from COVID-19 were included in the dataset. The repertoires were released in a freely available public database intended as a resource for research on the immune response to SARS-CoV-2. Samples came from the ongoing ImmuneRACE study (first 160 participants) plus 1,254 subjects from 6 global collaborators. Sample metadata almost always included a de-identified subject ID, COVID-19 status, age in years and sex. Where HLA class I and class II types were available, the types were taken from metadata supplied by the sample provider, not from assay-based typing. The paper as a whole reports these results and caveats: How much clinical and demographic metadata was included differed by source and by participant, and the metadata was provided uncurated.

One collaborating source in Seattle enrolled patients during active infection and followed them longitudinally through the course of disease. The collaborating institutions used their own protocols to collect whole blood in K2EDTA tubes. For TCRbeta analysis, collaborators shipped samples as frozen whole blood, isolated PBMCs, or DNA extracted from either of those sample types. The immunoSEQ Assay, a bias-controlled multiplex PCR, was used to amplify TCRbeta CDR3 regions from genomic DNA. For the original study's pipeline: The number of nucleated cells in each sample was estimated by amplification of reference gene primers within the assay. To quantify the absolute abundance of each unique TCRbeta CDR3 rearrangement, sequence reads were collapsed and filtered. For each sample, productive Simpson clonality was calculated as the square root of Simpson's diversity index across productive rearrangements. This immuneACCESS table, as held by TCRdb, lists in-frame sequences with V and J called but not all clones. Of the missing ones, under half trace to an unresolved V gene in checked studies; the others have no known cause. V, J and clone size reflect that table, while D and trimming were determined from the DNA. In all, the sample holds around 160,000 clones, and 80% to 90% of those were seen once. The ten largest clones capture approximately 8% of the sample.

This clonotype was sampled from a woman aged 60-75 years with COVID-19, enrolled during active disease. The sequenced material came from peripheral blood.

DNA sequence: TGCGCCAGCAGCCGGGATGCAGGGGAGACTGAAGCTTTCTTT. Its protein is CASSRDAGETEAFF. The chain links TRBV4-3 with TRBJ1-1, with TRBD1 tentatively as D gene (6 bases match). The CDR3 runs 14 residues from the cysteine to the phenylalanine. The only DNA kept is the CDR3, 42 bases in frame from the first base. V and J are truncated by 4 bases and 5 bases respectively, leaving an intervening sequence of 14 bases. Per the germline V gene, LGHNA is the CDR1 and YSLEER is the CDR2.